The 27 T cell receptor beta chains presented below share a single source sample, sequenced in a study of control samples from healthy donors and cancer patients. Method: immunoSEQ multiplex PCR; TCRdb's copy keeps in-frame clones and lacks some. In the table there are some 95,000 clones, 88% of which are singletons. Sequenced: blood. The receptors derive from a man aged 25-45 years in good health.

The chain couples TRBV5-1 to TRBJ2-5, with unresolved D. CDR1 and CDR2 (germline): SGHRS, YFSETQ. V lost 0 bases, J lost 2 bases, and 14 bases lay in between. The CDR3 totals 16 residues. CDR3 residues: CASSLGWEPIQETQYF. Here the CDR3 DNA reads TGCGCCAGCAGCTTGGGCTGGGAACCAATTCAAGAGACCCAGTACTTC. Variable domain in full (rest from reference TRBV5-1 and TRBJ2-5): KAGVTQTPRYLIKTRGQQVTLSCSPISGHRSVSWYQQTPGQGLQFLFEYFSETQRNKGNFPGRFSGRQFSNSRSEMNVSTLELGDSALYLCASSLGWEPIQETQYFGPGTRLLVL.

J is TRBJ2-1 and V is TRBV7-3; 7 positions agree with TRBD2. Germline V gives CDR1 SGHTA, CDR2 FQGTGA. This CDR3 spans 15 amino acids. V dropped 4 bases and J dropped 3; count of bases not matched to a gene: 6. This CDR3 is CASSYWGGSYNEQFF. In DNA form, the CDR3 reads TGTGCCAGCAGCTACTGGGGCGGGAGCTACAATGAGCAGTTCTTC. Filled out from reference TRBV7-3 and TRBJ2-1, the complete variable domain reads GAGVSQTPSNKVTEKGKYVELRCDPISGHTALYWYRQSLGQGPEFLIYFQGTGAADDSGLPNDRFFAVRPEGSVSTLKIQRTERGDSAVYLCASSYWGGSYNEQFFGPGTRLTVL.

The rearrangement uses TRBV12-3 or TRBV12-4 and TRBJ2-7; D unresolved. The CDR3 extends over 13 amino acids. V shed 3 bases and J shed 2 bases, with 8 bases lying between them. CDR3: CASSFGLAYEQYF. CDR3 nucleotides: TGTGCCAGCAGTTTTGGCCTCGCCTACGAGCAGTACTTC.

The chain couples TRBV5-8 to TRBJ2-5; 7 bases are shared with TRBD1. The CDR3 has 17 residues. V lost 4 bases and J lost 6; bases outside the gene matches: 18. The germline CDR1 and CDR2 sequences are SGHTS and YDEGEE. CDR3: CASSHDGTVGNAKTQYF. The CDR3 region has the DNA TGTGCCAGCAGCCACGATGGGACAGTCGGAAATGCTAAGACCCAGTACTTC.

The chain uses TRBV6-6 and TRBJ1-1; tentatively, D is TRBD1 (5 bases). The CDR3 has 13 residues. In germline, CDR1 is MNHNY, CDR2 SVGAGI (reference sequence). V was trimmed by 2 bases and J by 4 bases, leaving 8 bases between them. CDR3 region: CASSYRGTTEAFF. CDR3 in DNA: TGTGCCAGCAGTTACAGGGGAACCACTGAAGCTTTCTTT.

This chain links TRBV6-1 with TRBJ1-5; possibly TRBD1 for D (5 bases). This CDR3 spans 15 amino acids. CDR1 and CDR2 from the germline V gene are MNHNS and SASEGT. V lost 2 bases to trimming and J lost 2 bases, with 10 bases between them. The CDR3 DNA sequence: TGTGCCAGCAGTGAACAGGGTTTCGGCAATCAGCCCCAGCATTTT. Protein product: CASSEQGFGNQPQHF.

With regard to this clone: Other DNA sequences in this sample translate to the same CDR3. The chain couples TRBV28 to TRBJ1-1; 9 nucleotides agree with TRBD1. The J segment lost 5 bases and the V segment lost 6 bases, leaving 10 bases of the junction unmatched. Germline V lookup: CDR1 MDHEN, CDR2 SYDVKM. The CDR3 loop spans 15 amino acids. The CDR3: CASSLGQGFRTEAFF. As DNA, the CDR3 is TGTGCCAGCAGCTTGGGACAGGGATTTCGGACTGAAGCTTTCTTT.

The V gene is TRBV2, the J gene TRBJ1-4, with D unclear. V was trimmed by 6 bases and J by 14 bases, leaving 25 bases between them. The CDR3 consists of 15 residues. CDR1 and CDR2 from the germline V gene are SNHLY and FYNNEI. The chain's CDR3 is CASSEDAAAILDLFF. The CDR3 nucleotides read TGTGCCAGCAGCGAGGACGCTGCTGCCATCTTAGATCTGTTTTTT.

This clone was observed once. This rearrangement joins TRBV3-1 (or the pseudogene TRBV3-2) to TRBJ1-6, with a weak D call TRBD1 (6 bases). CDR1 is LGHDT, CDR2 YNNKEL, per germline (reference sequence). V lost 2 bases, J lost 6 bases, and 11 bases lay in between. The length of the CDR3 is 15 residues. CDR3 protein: CASSQRGGFNSPLHF. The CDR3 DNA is TGTGCCAGCAGCCAAAGAGGGGGGTTTAATTCACCCCTCCACTTT.

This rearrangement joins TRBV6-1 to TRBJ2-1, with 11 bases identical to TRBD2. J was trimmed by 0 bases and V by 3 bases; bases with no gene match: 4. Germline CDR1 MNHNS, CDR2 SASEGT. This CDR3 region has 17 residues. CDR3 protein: CASSEATSGVSYNEQFF. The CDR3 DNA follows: TGTGCCAGCAGTGAGGCGACTAGCGGGGTCTCCTACAATGAGCAGTTCTTC.

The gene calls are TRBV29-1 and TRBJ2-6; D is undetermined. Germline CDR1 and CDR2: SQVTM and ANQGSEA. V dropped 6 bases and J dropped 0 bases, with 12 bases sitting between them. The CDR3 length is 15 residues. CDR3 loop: CSVDVEFSGANVLTF. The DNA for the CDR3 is TGCAGCGTCGATGTAGAGTTCTCTGGGGCCAACGTCCTGACTTTC.

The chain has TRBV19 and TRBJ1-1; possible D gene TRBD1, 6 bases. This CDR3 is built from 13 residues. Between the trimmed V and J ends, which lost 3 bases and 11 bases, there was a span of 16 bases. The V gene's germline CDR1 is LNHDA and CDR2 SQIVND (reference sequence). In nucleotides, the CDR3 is TGTGCCAGTAGTATCCAACAGGGTGGGATGGCTTTCTTT. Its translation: CASSIQQGGMAFF.

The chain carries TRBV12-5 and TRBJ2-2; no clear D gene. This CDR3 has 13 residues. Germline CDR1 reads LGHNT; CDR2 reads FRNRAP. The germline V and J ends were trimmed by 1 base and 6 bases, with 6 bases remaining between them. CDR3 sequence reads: CASGLEPPGELFF. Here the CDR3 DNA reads TGTGCTAGTGGTTTGGAGCCCCCCGGGGAGCTGTTTTTT.

CDR3 bases: TGTGCCAGCGTCCCGGGACAGGGGGTCAATTATGGCTACACCTTC. It translates to CASVPGQGVNYGYTF. The rearrangement links TRBV19 to TRBJ1-2; 11 nucleotides line up with TRBD1. The V gene's germline CDR1 is LNHDA and CDR2 SQIVND (reference sequence). CDR3 length: 15 amino acids. Germline trimming cut 9 bases from V and 5 bases from J; bases unmatched to any gene: 11.

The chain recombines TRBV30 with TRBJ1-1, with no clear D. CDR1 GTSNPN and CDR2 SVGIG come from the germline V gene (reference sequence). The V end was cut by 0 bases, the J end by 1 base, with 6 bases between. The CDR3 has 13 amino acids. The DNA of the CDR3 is TGTGCCTGGAGTGTACCCGAGAACACTGAAGCTTTCTTT. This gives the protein CAWSVPENTEAFF.

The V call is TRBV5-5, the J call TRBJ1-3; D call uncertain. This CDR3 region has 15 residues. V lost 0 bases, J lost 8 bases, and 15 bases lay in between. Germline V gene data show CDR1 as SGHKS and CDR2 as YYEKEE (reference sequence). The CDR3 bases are TGTGCCAGCAGCTTGGGTACAACCACCGGGGACACCATATATTTT. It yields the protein CASSLGTTTGDTIYF.

DNA of the CDR3: TGCGCCAGCAGCCTTCGAAGCACCATATATTTT. The encoded protein is CASSLRSTIYF. V is TRBV4-1 and J is TRBJ1-3; D remains unclear. This CDR3 is built from 11 residues. Germline CDR1 and CDR2: MGHRA and YSYEKL. Trimming took off 4 bases at V and 9 bases at J, with 7 bases between the two ends.

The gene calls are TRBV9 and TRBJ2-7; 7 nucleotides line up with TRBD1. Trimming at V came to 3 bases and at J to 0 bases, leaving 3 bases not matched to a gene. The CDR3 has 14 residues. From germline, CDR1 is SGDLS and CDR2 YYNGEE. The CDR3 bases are TGTGCCAGCAGCGGGACAGGTGCCTCCTACGAGCAGTACTTC. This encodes CASSGTGASYEQYF.

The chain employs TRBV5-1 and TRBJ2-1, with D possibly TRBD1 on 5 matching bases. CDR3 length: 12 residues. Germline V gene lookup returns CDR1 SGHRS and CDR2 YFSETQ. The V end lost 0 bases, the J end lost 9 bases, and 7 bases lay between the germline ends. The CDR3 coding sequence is TGCGCCAGCAGCTTGGTAGGGGTTGAGCAGTTCTTC. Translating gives CASSLVGVEQFF. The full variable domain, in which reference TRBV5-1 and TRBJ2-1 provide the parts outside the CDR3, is KAGVTQTPRYLIKTRGQQVTLSCSPISGHRSVSWYQQTPGQGLQFLFEYFSETQRNKGNFPGRFSGRQFSNSRSEMNVSTLELGDSALYLCASSLVGVEQFFGPGTRLTVL.

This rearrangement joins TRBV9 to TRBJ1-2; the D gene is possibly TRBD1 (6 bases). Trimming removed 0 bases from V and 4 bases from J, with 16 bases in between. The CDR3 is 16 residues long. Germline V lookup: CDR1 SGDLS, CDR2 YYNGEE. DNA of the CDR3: TGTGCCAGCAGCGTAGGAATTGGGGGCTCAGGCTATGGCTACACCTTC. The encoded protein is CASSVGIGGSGYGYTF.

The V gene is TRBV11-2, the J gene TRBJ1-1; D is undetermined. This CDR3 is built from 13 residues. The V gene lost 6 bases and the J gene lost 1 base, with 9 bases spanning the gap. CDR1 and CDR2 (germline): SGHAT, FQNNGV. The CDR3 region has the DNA TGTGCCAGCAGGAGTCAGACGAACACTGAAGCTTTCTTT. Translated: CASRSQTNTEAFF.

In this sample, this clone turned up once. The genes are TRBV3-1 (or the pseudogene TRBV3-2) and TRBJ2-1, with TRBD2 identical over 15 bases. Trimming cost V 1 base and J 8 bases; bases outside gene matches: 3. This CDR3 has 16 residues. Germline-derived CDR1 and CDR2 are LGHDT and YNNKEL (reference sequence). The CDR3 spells CASSQGTSGRADEQFF. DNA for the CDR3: TGTGCCAGCAGCCAAGGGACTAGCGGGAGGGCCGATGAGCAGTTCTTC.

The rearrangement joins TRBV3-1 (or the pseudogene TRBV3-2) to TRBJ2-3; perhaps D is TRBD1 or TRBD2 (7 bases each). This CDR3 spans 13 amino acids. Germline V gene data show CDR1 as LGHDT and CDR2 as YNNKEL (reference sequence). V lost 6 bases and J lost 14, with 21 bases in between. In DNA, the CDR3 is TGTGCCAGCAGTAGGGGGGGCGGACAGGCGGGGTATTTT. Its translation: CASSRGGGQAGYF.

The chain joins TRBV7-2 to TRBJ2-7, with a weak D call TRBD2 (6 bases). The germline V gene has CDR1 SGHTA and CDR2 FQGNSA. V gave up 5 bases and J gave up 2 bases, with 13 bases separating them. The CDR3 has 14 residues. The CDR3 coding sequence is TGTGCCAGCAGCCGGGACTGGAATACCTACGAGCAGTACTTC. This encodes CASSRDWNTYEQYF.

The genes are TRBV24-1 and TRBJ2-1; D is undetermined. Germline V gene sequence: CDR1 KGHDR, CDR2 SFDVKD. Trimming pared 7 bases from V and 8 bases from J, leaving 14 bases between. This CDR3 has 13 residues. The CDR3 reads CATSAGWVDEQFF. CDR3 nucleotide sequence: TGTGCCACCAGCGCCGGGTGGGTCGATGAGCAGTTCTTC.

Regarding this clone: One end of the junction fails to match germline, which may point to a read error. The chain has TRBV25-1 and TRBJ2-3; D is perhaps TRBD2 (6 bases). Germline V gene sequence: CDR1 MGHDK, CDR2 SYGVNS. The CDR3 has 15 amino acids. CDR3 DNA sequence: TGTGCCAGCAGGGAATTCGGGGGTTCCAGAGATACGCAGTATTTT. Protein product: CASREFGGSRDTQYF.

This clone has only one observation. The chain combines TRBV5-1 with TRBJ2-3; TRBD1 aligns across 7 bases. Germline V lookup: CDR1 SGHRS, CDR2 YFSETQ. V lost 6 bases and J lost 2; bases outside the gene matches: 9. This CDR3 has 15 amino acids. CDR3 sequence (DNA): TGCGCCAGCATGACCGGGACAGTCGACACAGATACGCAGTATTTT. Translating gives CASMTGTVDTDTQYF.